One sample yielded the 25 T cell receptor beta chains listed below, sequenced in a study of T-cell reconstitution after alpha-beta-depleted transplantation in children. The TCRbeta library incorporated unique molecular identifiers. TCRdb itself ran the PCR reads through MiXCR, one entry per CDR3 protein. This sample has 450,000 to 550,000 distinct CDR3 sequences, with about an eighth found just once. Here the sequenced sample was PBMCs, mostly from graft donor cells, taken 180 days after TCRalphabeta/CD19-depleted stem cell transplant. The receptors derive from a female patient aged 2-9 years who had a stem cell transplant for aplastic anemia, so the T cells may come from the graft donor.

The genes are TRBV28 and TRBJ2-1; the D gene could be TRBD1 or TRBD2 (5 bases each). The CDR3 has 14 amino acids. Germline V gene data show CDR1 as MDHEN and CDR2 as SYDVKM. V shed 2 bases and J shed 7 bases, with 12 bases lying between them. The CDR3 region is CASSLGGFRNEQFF. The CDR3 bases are TGTGCCAGCAGTTTAGGGGGTTTTAGGAATGAGCAGTTCTTC.

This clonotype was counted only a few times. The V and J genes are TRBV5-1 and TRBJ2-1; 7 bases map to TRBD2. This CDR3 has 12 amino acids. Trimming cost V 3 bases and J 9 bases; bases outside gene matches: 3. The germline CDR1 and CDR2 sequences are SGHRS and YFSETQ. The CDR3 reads CASSWTRGEQFF. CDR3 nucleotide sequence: TGCGCCAGCAGCTGGACTAGGGGTGAGCAGTTCTTC. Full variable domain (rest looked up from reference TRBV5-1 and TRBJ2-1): KAGVTQTPRYLIKTRGQQVTLSCSPISGHRSVSWYQQTPGQGLQFLFEYFSETQRNKGNFPGRFSGRQFSNSRSEMNVSTLELGDSALYLCASSWTRGEQFFGPGTRLTVL.

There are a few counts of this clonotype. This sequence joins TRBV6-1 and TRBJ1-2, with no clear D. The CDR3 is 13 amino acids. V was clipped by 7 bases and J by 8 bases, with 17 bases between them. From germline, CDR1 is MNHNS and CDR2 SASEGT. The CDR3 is CASTPGLPGGYTF. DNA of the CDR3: TGTGCCAGCACTCCGGGTCTTCCGGGCGGCTACACCTTC.

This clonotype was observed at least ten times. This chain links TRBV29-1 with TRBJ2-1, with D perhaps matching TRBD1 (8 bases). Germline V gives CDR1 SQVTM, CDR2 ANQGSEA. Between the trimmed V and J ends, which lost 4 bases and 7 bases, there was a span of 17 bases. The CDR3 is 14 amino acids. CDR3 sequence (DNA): TGCAGCGTTGTCTGGTACAGGGGGGGGAATGAGCAGTTCTTC. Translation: CSVVWYRGGNEQFF.

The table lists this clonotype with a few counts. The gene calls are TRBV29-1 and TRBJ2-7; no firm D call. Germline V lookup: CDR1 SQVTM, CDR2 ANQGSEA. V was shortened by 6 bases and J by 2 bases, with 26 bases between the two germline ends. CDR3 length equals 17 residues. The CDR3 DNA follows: TGCAGCGTCCAACAGCTGCCTCGGACGGATAATACCTACGAGCAGTACGTC. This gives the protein CSVQQLPRTDNTYEQYV.

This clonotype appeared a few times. CDR3 coding DNA: TGTGCCAGCAGCCCAAGACTTCGGACGGATACGCAGTATTTT. Its translation is CASSPRLRTDTQYF. The chain combines TRBV5-6 with TRBJ2-3; D remains unclear. Germline V CDR1 and CDR2: SGHDT, YYEEEE. The CDR3 consists of 14 residues. Trimming took 4 bases from V and 6 from J, leaving 15 bases between them.

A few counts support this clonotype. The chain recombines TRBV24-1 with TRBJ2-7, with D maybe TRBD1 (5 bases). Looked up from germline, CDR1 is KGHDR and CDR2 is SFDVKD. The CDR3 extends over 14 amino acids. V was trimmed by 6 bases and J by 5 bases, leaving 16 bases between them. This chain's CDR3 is CATSHSQAGNEQYF. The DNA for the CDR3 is TGTGCCACCAGTCACTCTCAGGCAGGGAACGAGCAGTACTTC.

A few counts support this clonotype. The chain's CDR3 is CASSHGTGLHTGELFF. CDR3 coding DNA: TGTGCCAGCAGCCATGGGACAGGGTTACACACCGGGGAGCTGTTTTTT. The rearrangement joins TRBV14 to TRBJ2-2; 9 bases line up with TRBD1. CDR3 length equals 16 residues. The junction had 5 bases not matched to a gene; V was cut back by 3 bases and J by 3 bases. Looked up from germline, CDR1 is SGHDN and CDR2 is FVKESK.

The CDR3 nucleotides read TGTGCCACAGGACAGGGTGAAGGGCAGCCCCAGCATTTT. Translated, it gives CATGQGEGQPQHF. The V gene is TRBV15, the J gene TRBJ1-5; 8 bases map to TRBD1. Unmatched junction bases numbered 8, after V lost 9 bases and J lost 7 bases. This CDR3 spans 13 amino acids. CDR1 is LNHNV, CDR2 YYDKDF, per germline (reference sequence).

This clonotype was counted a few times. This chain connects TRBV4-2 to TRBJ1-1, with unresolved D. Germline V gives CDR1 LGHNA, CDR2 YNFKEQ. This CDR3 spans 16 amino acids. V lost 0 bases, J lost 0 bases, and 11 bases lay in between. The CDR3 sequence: CASSQDGVWMNTEAFF. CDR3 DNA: TGTGCCAGCAGCCAAGATGGGGTTTGGATGAACACTGAAGCTTTCTTT.

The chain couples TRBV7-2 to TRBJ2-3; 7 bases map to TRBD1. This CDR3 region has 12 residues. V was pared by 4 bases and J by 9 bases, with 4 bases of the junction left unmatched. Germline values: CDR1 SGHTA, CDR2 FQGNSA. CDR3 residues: CASSSSRGTQYF. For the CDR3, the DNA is TGTGCCAGCAGCTCCTCCAGGGGGACGCAGTATTTT.

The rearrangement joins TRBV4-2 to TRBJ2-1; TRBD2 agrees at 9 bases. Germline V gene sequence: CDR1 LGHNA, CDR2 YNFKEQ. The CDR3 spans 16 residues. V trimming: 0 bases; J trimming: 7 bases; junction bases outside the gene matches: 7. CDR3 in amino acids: CASSQENGLAGNEQFF. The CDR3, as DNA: TGTGCCAGCAGCCAAGAAAACGGTCTAGCGGGGAATGAGCAGTTCTTC.

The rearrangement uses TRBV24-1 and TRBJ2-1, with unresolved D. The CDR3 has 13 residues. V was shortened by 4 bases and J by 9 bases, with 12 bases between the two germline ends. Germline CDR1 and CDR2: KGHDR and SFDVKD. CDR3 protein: CATSDRVRSEQFF. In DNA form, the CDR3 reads TGTGCCACCAGTGACCGTGTCCGCAGTGAGCAGTTCTTC.

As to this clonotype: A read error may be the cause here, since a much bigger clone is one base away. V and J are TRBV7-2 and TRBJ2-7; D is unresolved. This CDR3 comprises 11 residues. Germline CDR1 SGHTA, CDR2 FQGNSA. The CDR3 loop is CASSSNYDQYF. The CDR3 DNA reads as TGTGCCAGCAGCTCAAATTACGACCAGTACTTC.

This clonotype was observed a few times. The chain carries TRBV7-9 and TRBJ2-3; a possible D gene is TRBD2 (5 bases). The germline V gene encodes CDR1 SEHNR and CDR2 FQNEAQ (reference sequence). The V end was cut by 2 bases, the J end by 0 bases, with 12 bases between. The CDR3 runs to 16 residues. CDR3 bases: TGTGCCAGCAGCTTACTGGACTCGCTAAGCACAGATACGCAGTATTTT. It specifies CASSLLDSLSTDTQYF.

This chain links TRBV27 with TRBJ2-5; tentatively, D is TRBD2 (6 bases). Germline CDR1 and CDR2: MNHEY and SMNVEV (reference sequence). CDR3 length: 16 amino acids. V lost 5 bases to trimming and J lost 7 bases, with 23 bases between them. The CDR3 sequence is CASSLYRRGGEGTQYF. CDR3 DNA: TGTGCCAGCAGTCTCTATCGGAGGGGAGGTGAAGGGACCCAGTACTTC.

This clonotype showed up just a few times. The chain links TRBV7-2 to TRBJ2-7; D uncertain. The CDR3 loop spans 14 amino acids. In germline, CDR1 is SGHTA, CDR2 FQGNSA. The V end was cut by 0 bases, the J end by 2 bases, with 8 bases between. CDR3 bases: TGTGCCAGCAGCTTAGCGTTCCAGACCTACGAGCAGTACTTC. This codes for CASSLAFQTYEQYF.

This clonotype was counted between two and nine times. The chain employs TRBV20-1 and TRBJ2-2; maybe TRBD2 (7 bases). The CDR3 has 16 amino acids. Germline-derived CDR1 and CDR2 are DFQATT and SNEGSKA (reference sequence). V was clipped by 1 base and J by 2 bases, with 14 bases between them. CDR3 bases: TGCAGTGCTAGAGTTGGGGGGGGGCTAAACACCGGGGAGCTGTTTTTT. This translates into CSARVGGGLNTGELFF.

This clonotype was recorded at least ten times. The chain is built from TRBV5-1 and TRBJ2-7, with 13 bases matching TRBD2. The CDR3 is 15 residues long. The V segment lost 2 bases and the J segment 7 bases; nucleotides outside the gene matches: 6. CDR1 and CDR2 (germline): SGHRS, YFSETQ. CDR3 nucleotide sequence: TGCGCCAGCAGCTTTACTAGCGGGAGGGCGTTTGAGCAGTACTTC. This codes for CASSFTSGRAFEQYF.

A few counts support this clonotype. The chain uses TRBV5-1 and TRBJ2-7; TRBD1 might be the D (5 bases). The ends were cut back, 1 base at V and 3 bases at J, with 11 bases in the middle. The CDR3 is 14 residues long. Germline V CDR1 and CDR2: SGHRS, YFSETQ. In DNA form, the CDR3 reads TGCGCCAGCAGCTTGAGGCAGGGAAACTACGAGCAGTACGTC. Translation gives CASSLRQGNYEQYV.

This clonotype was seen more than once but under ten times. CDR3 residues: CASSLVPEMNTEAFF. The CDR3 DNA sequence: TGCGCCAGCAGCTTGGTTCCGGAGATGAACACTGAAGCTTTCTTT. The V call is TRBV5-1, the J call TRBJ1-1; no firm D call. The germline V and J ends were trimmed by 0 bases and 0 bases, with 9 bases remaining between them. The CDR3 sequence is 15 residues long. CDR1 is SGHRS, CDR2 YFSETQ, per germline. Combining the CDR3 with reference TRBV5-1 and TRBJ1-1 gives the whole variable domain KAGVTQTPRYLIKTRGQQVTLSCSPISGHRSVSWYQQTPGQGLQFLFEYFSETQRNKGNFPGRFSGRQFSNSRSEMNVSTLELGDSALYLCASSLVPEMNTEAFFGQGTRLTVV.

Written as DNA, the CDR3 is TGTGCCAGTAGTCCGGCGGCGGACGGTCCCTACGAGCAGTACGTC. Amino acid sequence: CASSPAADGPYEQYV. The chain couples TRBV19 to TRBJ2-7; D gene unclear. The V end lost 5 bases, the J end lost 2 bases, and 16 bases lay between the germline ends. This CDR3 has 15 residues. CDR1 is LNHDA, CDR2 SQIVND, per germline (reference sequence).

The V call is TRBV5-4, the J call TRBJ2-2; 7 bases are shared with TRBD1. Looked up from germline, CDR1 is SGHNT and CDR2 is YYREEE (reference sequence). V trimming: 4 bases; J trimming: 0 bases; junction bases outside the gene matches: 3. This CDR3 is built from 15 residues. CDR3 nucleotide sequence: TGTGCCAGCAGCCCGGGACAGCCGAACACCGGGGAGCTGTTTTTT. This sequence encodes CASSPGQPNTGELFF.

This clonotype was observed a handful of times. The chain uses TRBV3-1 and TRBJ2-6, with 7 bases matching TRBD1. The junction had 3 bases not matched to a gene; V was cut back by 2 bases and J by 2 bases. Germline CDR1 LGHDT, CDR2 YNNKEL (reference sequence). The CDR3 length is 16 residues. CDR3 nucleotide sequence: TGTGCCAGCAGCCAATCCGGGACAGCTGGGGCCAACGTCCTGACTTTC. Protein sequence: CASSQSGTAGANVLTF.

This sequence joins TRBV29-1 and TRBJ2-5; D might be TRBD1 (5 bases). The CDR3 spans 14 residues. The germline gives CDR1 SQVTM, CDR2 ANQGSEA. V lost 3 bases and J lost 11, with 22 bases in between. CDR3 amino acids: CSVDIDGHVSEQYF. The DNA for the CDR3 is TGCAGCGTTGATATTGATGGACATGTTTCGGAACAGTACTTC.